Below, 27 T cell receptor beta chains from the same sample are listed, as sequenced in a study of blood T cell repertoires in COVID-19. Clones were read by immunoSEQ multiplex PCR, and TCRdb kept only the in-frame ones, dropping some. The data show 250,000 or so clones, roughly 80% seen once. The sequenced material came from peripheral blood. All receptors come from a man aged 60-69 years with acute or convalescent COVID-19.

The V gene is TRBV3-1 (or the pseudogene TRBV3-2), the J gene TRBJ2-3; tentatively, D is TRBD2 (6 bases). V was cut by 5 bases and J by 5 bases, with 20 bases left in between. This CDR3 has 16 amino acids. Germline V CDR1 and CDR2: LGHDT, YNNKEL (reference sequence). This CDR3 reads CASSKRSRLGGDTQYF. The CDR3 DNA is TGTGCCAGCAGCAAAAGATCCCGACTAGGTGGAGATACGCAGTATTTT.

V usage is TRBV5-1 and J usage is TRBJ1-4; possibly TRBD1 for D (6 bases). Germline loops: CDR1 SGHRS, CDR2 YFSETQ. CDR3 length equals 17 residues. The V and J ends lost 1 base and 7 bases respectively, with 20 bases between them. The CDR3 reads CASSLSGWGQGSEKLFF. In DNA, the CDR3 is TGCGCCAGCAGCTTGTCCGGCTGGGGGCAGGGAAGTGAAAAACTGTTTTTT. The full variable domain, in which reference TRBV5-1 and TRBJ1-4 provide the parts outside the CDR3, is KAGVTQTPRYLIKTRGQQVTLSCSPISGHRSVSWYQQTPGQGLQFLFEYFSETQRNKGNFPGRFSGRQFSNSRSEMNVSTLELGDSALYLCASSLSGWGQGSEKLFFGSGTQLSVL.

This chain uses TRBV10-3 with TRBJ2-5; 13 nucleotides agree with TRBD2. The length of the CDR3 is 13 residues. Unmatched junction bases numbered 2, after V lost 8 bases and J lost 5 bases. The V gene's germline CDR1 is ENHRY and CDR2 SYGVKD. CDR3 nucleotides: TGTGCCATCTCGACTAGCGGGAGGGAGACCCAGTACTTC. Translated: CAISTSGRETQYF.

The V gene is TRBV10-3, the J gene TRBJ2-7; TRBD1 matches at 10 bases. Trimming took 7 bases from V and 6 from J; bases not matched to a gene: 6. Looked up from germline, CDR1 is ENHRY and CDR2 is SYGVKD. This CDR3 has 13 residues. The DNA of the CDR3 is TGTGCCATCACCGGGACAGGGGTTTCCGAGCAGTACTTC. Translated, it gives CAITGTGVSEQYF.

J is TRBJ1-3 and V is TRBV7-2; D ambiguous. The V and J ends lost 5 bases and 4 bases respectively, with 18 bases between them. Germline CDR1 reads SGHTA; CDR2 reads FQGNSA. CDR3 length: 16 amino acids. The CDR3 spells CASSAGPTSGGNTIYF. CDR3 coding DNA: TGTGCCAGCAGCGCCGGGCCCACCTCGGGAGGAAACACCATATATTTT.

This clone was observed once. The chain couples TRBV25-1 to TRBJ2-5, with TRBD2 as a possible D gene (6 bases). V was shortened by 5 bases and J by 5 bases, with 12 bases between the two germline ends. The CDR3 length is 13 residues. CDR1 is MGHDK, CDR2 SYGVNS, per germline. CDR3: CASSHSGRETQYF. In nucleotides, the CDR3 is TGTGCCAGCAGTCATAGCGGTAGGGAGACCCAGTACTTC.

V and J are TRBV12-3 or TRBV12-4 and TRBJ1-1, with D uncertain. The CDR3 runs 12 residues. Trimming stripped 4 bases from V and 7 bases from J, with 10 bases between. CDR3 sequence: CASSSESFEAFF. CDR3 coding DNA: TGTGCCAGCAGTTCAGAATCTTTTGAAGCTTTCTTT.

This clone was seen a handful of times. CDR3 coding DNA: TGCGCCAGCAGCCAACCCTTGGTTGCGGGTCTTCATCAGCCCCAGCATTTT. The encoded protein is CASSQPLVAGLHQPQHF. This chain connects TRBV4-1 to TRBJ1-5; D is ambiguous. This CDR3 comprises 17 residues. CDR1 MGHRA and CDR2 YSYEKL come from the germline V gene. V was shortened by 2 bases and J by 5 bases, with 19 bases between the two germline ends.

The rearrangement links TRBV6-5 to TRBJ2-7; D is unclear. The CDR3 is made up of 16 amino acids. Germline V gene lookup returns CDR1 MNHEY and CDR2 SVGAGI. Trimming cost V 0 bases and J 0 bases, with 12 bases left between them. CDR3 DNA: TGTGCCAGCAGTTACTCGTTTCCCCTGAGCTCCTACGAGCAGTACTTC. The encoded protein is CASSYSFPLSSYEQYF.

The chain links TRBV5-1 to TRBJ2-7; 10 positions agree with TRBD2. V lost 0 bases to trimming and J lost 4 bases; unmatched junction nucleotides: 1. The CDR3 has 14 amino acids. Germline lookup yields CDR1 SGHRS and CDR2 YFSETQ. The CDR3 DNA reads as TGCGCCAGCAGCTTGGTTAGCGGGGGGTACGAGCAGTACTTC. It encodes CASSLVSGGYEQYF.

As DNA, the CDR3 is TGCAGTGCTAGTCCGGGACAGGGGTCGTACACCGGGGAGCTGTTTTTT. Amino acid sequence: CSASPGQGSYTGELFF. The chain is built from TRBV20-1 and TRBJ2-2; 10 bases are shared with TRBD1. The CDR3 sequence is 16 residues long. The germline V gene encodes CDR1 DFQATT and CDR2 SNEGSKA (reference sequence). The junction had 7 bases not matched to a gene; V was cut back by 3 bases and J by 3 bases.

This clone came up a few times. The chain carries TRBV19 and TRBJ2-7; D is unclear. With 1 base removed from V and 4 bases from J, the gap between germline ends came to 14 bases. Germline CDR1 reads LNHDA; CDR2 reads SQIVND (reference sequence). The CDR3 totals 15 residues. For the CDR3, the DNA is TGTGCCAGTAGTATAGGGAGCAGTGGTCTTTACGAGCAGTACTTC. Its translation: CASSIGSSGLYEQYF.

V and J are TRBV19 and TRBJ1-5, with TRBD1 matching 7 bases. The J segment lost 6 bases and the V segment lost 9 bases, leaving 14 bases of the junction unmatched. The germline gives CDR1 LNHDA, CDR2 SQIVND (reference sequence). There are 15 residues in the CDR3. In DNA form, the CDR3 reads TGTGCCAGCAGCAACGTAGGGGGCGCGTCTCAGCCCCAGCATTTT. It specifies CASSNVGGASQPQHF.

This clone appeared a few times. V and J are TRBV7-2 and TRBJ2-1; D remains unclear. The CDR3 length is 14 residues. Germline CDR1 SGHTA, CDR2 FQGNSA. V was trimmed by 5 bases and J by 6 bases, leaving 14 bases between them. The DNA of the CDR3 is TGTGCCAGCAGCCTACAGACCGAGTCCAATGAGCAGTTCTTC. As protein: CASSLQTESNEQFF. The whole variable domain, remainder taken from reference TRBV7-2 and TRBJ2-1, is GAGVSQSPSNKVTEKGKDVELRCDPISGHTALYWYRQSLGQGLEFLIYFQGNSAPDKSGLPSDRFSAERTGGSVSTLTIQRTQQEDSAVYLCASSLQTESNEQFFGPGTRLTVL.

The chain employs TRBV6-5 and TRBJ2-7; 11 bases are shared with TRBD2. CDR3 length equals 15 residues. With V trimmed by 6 bases and J by 2 bases, 6 bases remained unmatched. Germline CDR1 reads MNHEY; CDR2 reads SVGAGI. The CDR3 DNA reads as TGTGCCAGCAGGCCCGGGACTAGCGGAGCCTACGAGCAGTACTTC. This gives the protein CASRPGTSGAYEQYF.

The chain employs TRBV4-1 and TRBJ2-5; TRBD2 matches 11 bases. After removal of 1 base from V and 4 bases from J, the junction contained 8 bases not matched to a gene. This CDR3 contains 17 residues. From germline, CDR1 is MGHRA and CDR2 YSYEKL. The CDR3: CASSQGTELAGAETQYF. Here the CDR3 DNA reads TGCGCCAGCAGCCAAGGGACAGAACTAGCGGGGGCAGAGACCCAGTACTTC.

The chain has TRBV6-1 and TRBJ1-5; no definite D call. The length of the CDR3 is 13 residues. Germline V lookup: CDR1 MNHNS, CDR2 SASEGT. Trimming removed 2 bases from V and 3 bases from J, with 5 bases in between. In nucleotides, the CDR3 is TGTGCCAGCAGTGAAAGCAACAATCAGCCCCAGCATTTT. This codes for CASSESNNQPQHF.

The rearrangement joins TRBV29-1 to TRBJ2-1; 7 positions agree with TRBD1. With 7 bases clipped from V and 3 bases from J, the junction kept 9 bases outside the gene matches. The CDR3 spans 14 residues. Per the germline V gene, CDR1 is SQVTM and CDR2 is ANQGSEA. CDR3 in amino acids: CSARDSSFYNEQFF. CDR3 DNA sequence: TGCAGCGCTCGGGACAGTTCCTTCTACAATGAGCAGTTCTTC.

Only a few counts were recorded for this clone. The chain carries TRBV29-1 and TRBJ1-2, with 7 bases identical to TRBD1. V shed 0 bases and J 1 base; nucleotides not matched to a gene: 14. This CDR3 region has 18 residues. The germline V gene encodes CDR1 SQVTM and CDR2 ANQGSEA. The CDR3 protein is CSVEDFYSGTEGNYGYTF. The CDR3 DNA is TGCAGCGTTGAAGACTTTTATTCGGGGACAGAGGGTAACTATGGCTACACCTTC.

This sequence joins TRBV28 and TRBJ2-7; the match to TRBD2 covers 12 bases. Germline-derived CDR1 and CDR2 are MDHEN and SYDVKM. The junction had 22 bases not matched to a gene; V was cut back by 6 bases and J by 4 bases. The CDR3 has 20 residues. CDR3 protein: CASRQEGFGASGRARYEQYF. DNA for the CDR3: TGTGCCAGCAGACAAGAGGGTTTTGGGGCTAGCGGGAGGGCCCGATACGAGCAGTACTTC.

The chain joins TRBV7-2 to TRBJ2-7; TRBD2 aligns across 7 bases. Germline trimming cut 5 bases from V and 7 bases from J; bases unmatched to any gene: 8. The CDR3 loop spans 13 amino acids. Germline assignment: CDR1 SGHTA and CDR2 FQGNSA. CDR3 sequence reads: CASSPQRGGEQYF. In nucleotides, the CDR3 is TGTGCCAGCAGCCCTCAGCGGGGCGGGGAGCAGTACTTC.

The gene calls are TRBV6-2 or TRBV6-3 and TRBJ2-1; D remains unclear. This CDR3 is 12 amino acids long. Germline CDR1 MNHEY, CDR2 SVGEGT. The V and J ends lost 1 base and 8 bases respectively, with 6 bases between them. The CDR3 DNA sequence: TGTGCCAGCAGTTACTTTATGTATGAGCAGTTCTTC. It translates to CASSYFMYEQFF.

The J gene is TRBJ1-4, the V gene TRBV29-1, with TRBD1 matching over 9 bases. Per the germline V gene, CDR1 is SQVTM and CDR2 is ANQGSEA. The CDR3 is 14 residues long. V dropped 7 bases and J dropped 5; count of bases not matched to a gene: 8. The CDR3 region has the DNA TGCAGCGCCGGAAGGGGGACAGGGAATGAAAAACTGTTTTTT. Encoded protein: CSAGRGTGNEKLFF.

The chain combines TRBV6-5 with TRBJ1-2, with no clear D. This CDR3 has 13 residues. V lost 0 bases to trimming and J lost 4 bases, with 6 bases between them. From germline, CDR1 is MNHEY and CDR2 SVGAGI. CDR3: CASSYSLPYGYTF. The CDR3 DNA reads as TGTGCCAGCAGTTACTCACTGCCCTATGGCTACACCTTC.

V is TRBV18 and J is TRBJ1-5; a possible D gene is TRBD1 (6 bases). The CDR3 contains 13 residues. Germline CDR1 KGHSH, CDR2 LQKENI. The V end was cut by 6 bases, the J end by 3 bases, with 9 bases between. The chain's CDR3 is CASSTGNNQPQHF. In DNA form, the CDR3 reads TGTGCCAGCTCTACAGGGAACAATCAGCCCCAGCATTTT.

CDR3 sequence (DNA): TGTGCCAGCAGTTACGAACCGGGACAGGGGGCGCGGAACACTGAAGCTTTCTTT. Translating gives CASSYEPGQGARNTEAFF. The chain uses TRBV6-7 and TRBJ1-1; 12 bases are a match to TRBD1. TRBV6-7 is an ORF for which the function is uncertain. CDR3 length equals 18 residues. J gave up 1 base and V 2 bases, and 8 bases lay outside the gene matches.

V is TRBV4-3 and J is TRBJ2-1, with TRBD2 identical over 12 bases. Germline lookup yields CDR1 LGHNA and CDR2 YSLEER. The CDR3 has 19 amino acids. V lost 2 bases, J lost 2 bases, and 10 bases stayed unmatched. CDR3 bases: TGCGCCAGCAGCCAAACTCCGATGCTAGCGGGAGGGCCCTACAATGAGCAGTTCTTC. Translation gives CASSQTPMLAGGPYNEQFF.